This T cell receptor beta chain was recorded in a study of OX40 agonist ivuxolimab in advanced cancers. Study information: Dose-escalation patients had hepatocellular carcinoma, melanoma, renal cell or head and neck cancer.

Here immunoSEQ multiplex PCR was the method, and the copy in TCRdb shows in-frame clones only, minus some. The table lists 85,000 to 100,000 clones, about 91% of them singletons. There are 15 residues in the CDR3. Trimming removed 8 bases at V and 1 base at J, with 15 bases between. CDR1 is MDHEN, CDR2 SYDVKM, per germline. The chain recombines TRBV28 with TRBJ1-3, with D possibly matching TRBD1 (6 bases). The specimen was CD4+ or CD8+ T cells sorted from blood, collected in a trial of the OX40 agonist ivuxolimab. This sequence was found in an adult with an advanced solid tumor such as melanoma, head and neck, liver or kidney cancer. The CDR3 bases are TGTGCCAGCGCCCTAGGGGGGGCTTCTGGAAACACCATATATTTT. Translated, it gives CASALGGASGNTIYF.